A selection of T cell receptor beta chains follows, all from one sample in a study of cytomegalovirus exposure and HLA in healthy donors. Some clones are missing from TCRdb's copy, which holds only in-frame ones; the method was immunoSEQ multiplex PCR. The sample lists over 150,000 clones, about nine tenths seen once, with 5.7% in the top ten. The sequencing sample was made of PBMCs. Source of these receptors: a woman aged 25 to 39 in good health and CMV-seronegative. The CDR3 runs from the conserved cysteine through the conserved F or W. Each record gives: clone size, J gene, V gene, D gene, CDR3 protein, CDR3 DNA. D genes are given only for firm matches. Clone sizes are given selectively: once, few, many, or a class where the clone is expanded.

clone size: NA
J gene: TRBJ2-7
V gene: TRBV25-1
D gene: TRBD2
CDR3 protein: CASSEEHSGSFNEQYF
CDR3 DNA: TGTGCCAGCAGTGAAGAACATAGCGGGAGTTTCAACGAGCAGTACTTC

clone size: NA
J gene: TRBJ2-2
V gene: TRBV7-9
D gene: NA
CDR3 protein: CASSLGQVTGELFF
CDR3 DNA: TGTGCCAGCAGCTTAGGACAGGTCACCGGGGAGCTGTTTTTT

clone size: NA
J gene: TRBJ2-2
V gene: TRBV7-2
D gene: NA
CDR3 protein: CASSLAAGAKTGELFF
CDR3 DNA: TGTGCCAGCAGCTTAGCTGCAGGGGCGAAGACCGGGGAGCTGTTTTTT

clone size: NA
J gene: TRBJ2-1
V gene: TRBV5-1
D gene: NA
CDR3 protein: CASSLPGHEQFF
CDR3 DNA: TGCGCCAGCAGCTTGCCAGGTCATGAGCAGTTCTTC

clone size: once
J gene: TRBJ2-6
V gene: TRBV7-2
D gene: TRBD1
CDR3 protein: CASSLRAGGPSGANVLTF
CDR3 DNA: TGTGCCAGCAGCCTCCGGGCAGGGGGCCCCTCTGGGGCCAACGTCCTGACTTTC

clone size: NA
J gene: TRBJ2-2
V gene: TRBV4-2
D gene: NA
CDR3 protein: CASSQDSIPGELFF
CDR3 DNA: TGTGCCAGCAGCCAAGACTCTATTCCCGGGGAGCTGTTTTTT

clone size: few
J gene: TRBJ1-6
V gene: TRBV2
D gene: NA
CDR3 protein: CASSDLSGNNSPLHF
CDR3 DNA: TGTGCCAGCAGTGATCTATCAGGGAATAATTCACCCCTCCACTTT

clone size: NA
J gene: TRBJ2-1
V gene: TRBV6-6
D gene: TRBD2
CDR3 protein: CASRREGTYNEQFF
CDR3 DNA: TGTGCCAGCAGGCGGGAGGGAACCTACAATGAGCAGTTCTTC

clone size: NA
J gene: TRBJ1-2
V gene: TRBV5-1
D gene: NA
CDR3 protein: CASSVSGGTAEGYTF
CDR3 DNA: TGCGCCAGCAGCGTTTCGGGCGGGACGGCGGAGGGCTACACCTTC

clone size: few
J gene: TRBJ2-2
V gene: TRBV6-4
D gene: TRBD2
CDR3 protein: CASSGLAGDTGELFF
CDR3 DNA: TGTGCCAGCAGTGGACTAGCGGGAGACACCGGGGAGCTGTTTTTT

clone size: NA
J gene: TRBJ2-5
V gene: TRBV7-8
D gene: NA
CDR3 protein: CASSLPGRGALTQYF
CDR3 DNA: TGTGCCAGCAGCCTACCCGGCAGGGGGGCATTAACCCAGTACTTC

clone size: NA
J gene: TRBJ1-4
V gene: TRBV28
D gene: NA
CDR3 protein: CASSLAPYEKLFF
CDR3 DNA: TGTGCCAGCAGTTTAGCGCCTTACGAAAAACTGTTTTTT

clone size: NA
J gene: TRBJ2-5
V gene: TRBV2
D gene: TRBD2
CDR3 protein: CASSVASGTYQETQYF
CDR3 DNA: TGTGCCAGCAGTGTGGCTAGCGGGACGTACCAAGAGACCCAGTACTTC

clone size: once
J gene: TRBJ2-7
V gene: TRBV5-8
D gene: NA
CDR3 protein: CASSGWGSYEQYF
CDR3 DNA: TGTGCCAGCAGCGGATGGGGATCCTACGAGCAGTACTTC

clone size: NA
J gene: TRBJ1-2
V gene: TRBV6-1
D gene: TRBD1
CDR3 protein: CASSDFGQVEPLTNYGYTF
CDR3 DNA: TGTGCCAGCAGTGACTTTGGACAGGTTGAACCTTTAACTAACTATGGCTACACCTTC

clone size: NA
J gene: TRBJ2-1
V gene: TRBV4-1
D gene: NA
CDR3 protein: CASSQVEGRVSEQFF
CDR3 DNA: TGCGCCAGCAGCCAAGTTGAGGGTCGCGTAAGTGAGCAGTTCTTC

clone size: NA
J gene: TRBJ2-5
V gene: TRBV15
D gene: TRBD2
CDR3 protein: CATSSFSGVGETQYF
CDR3 DNA: TGTGCCACCAGCAGTTTTAGCGGGGTAGGCGAGACCCAGTACTTC

clone size: few
J gene: TRBJ1-5
V gene: TRBV28
D gene: TRBD1
CDR3 protein: CASNYRGLGQPQHF
CDR3 DNA: TGTGCCAGCAACTACAGGGGATTAGGGCAGCCCCAGCATTTT

clone size: few
J gene: TRBJ1-3
V gene: TRBV20-1
D gene: TRBD1
CDR3 protein: CSAEQGDTIYF
CDR3 DNA: TGCAGTGCTGAGCAGGGGGACACCATATATTTT

clone size: once
J gene: TRBJ2-7
V gene: TRBV11-2
D gene: TRBD2
CDR3 protein: CASSLSGGLYEQYF
CDR3 DNA: TGTGCCAGCAGCTTATCGGGGGGGCTCTACGAGCAGTACTTC

clone size: many
J gene: TRBJ2-2
V gene: TRBV6-4
D gene: TRBD1
CDR3 protein: CASSGQGDTGELFF
CDR3 DNA: TGTGCCAGCAGTGGACAGGGGGACACCGGGGAGCTGTTTTTT

clone size: NA
J gene: TRBJ2-2
V gene: TRBV6-6
D gene: NA
CDR3 protein: CASSYSRDTGELFF
CDR3 DNA: TGTGCCAGCAGTTACTCGAGGGACACCGGGGAGCTGTTTTTT

clone size: NA
J gene: TRBJ2-7
V gene: TRBV6-4
D gene: NA
CDR3 protein: CASSVSIQGGYEQYF
CDR3 DNA: TGTGCCAGCAGTGTTTCGATACAGGGTGGGTACGAGCAGTACTTC

clone size: few
J gene: TRBJ2-3
V gene: TRBV6-1
D gene: NA
CDR3 protein: CASSEQGRDTQYF
CDR3 DNA: TGTGCCAGCAGTGAGCAGGGGCGGGATACGCAGTATTTT

clone size: NA
J gene: TRBJ1-2
V gene: TRBV13
D gene: TRBD1
CDR3 protein: CASSLGQFYGYTF
CDR3 DNA: TGTGCCAGCAGCTTGGGACAGTTCTATGGCTACACCTTC

clone size: NA
J gene: TRBJ2-2
V gene: TRBV6-5
D gene: NA
CDR3 protein: CASSYRGGVTGELFF
CDR3 DNA: TGTGCCAGCAGTTACAGGGGGGGTGTTACCGGGGAGCTGTTTTTT

clone size: NA
J gene: TRBJ2-1
V gene: TRBV5-4
D gene: NA
CDR3 protein: CASSKTAEKYNEQFF
CDR3 DNA: TGTGCCAGCAGCAAGACAGCGGAGAAGTACAATGAGCAGTTCTTC

clone size: NA
J gene: TRBJ2-6
V gene: TRBV5-1
D gene: NA
CDR3 protein: CASRPTGGGGGANVLTF
CDR3 DNA: TGCGCCAGCAGACCCACGGGGGGCGGCGGTGGGGCCAACGTCCTGACTTTC

clone size: once
J gene: TRBJ1-2
V gene: TRBV30
D gene: TRBD1
CDR3 protein: CAWSEGQGRFNYGYTF
CDR3 DNA: TGTGCCTGGAGTGAGGGACAGGGAAGATTCAACTATGGCTACACCTTC

clone size: NA
J gene: TRBJ2-2
V gene: TRBV4-2
D gene: TRBD2
CDR3 protein: CASSLTSGLYTGELFF
CDR3 DNA: TGTGCCAGCAGCCTGACTAGCGGGTTATACACCGGGGAGCTGTTTTTT

clone size: NA
J gene: TRBJ2-7
V gene: TRBV6-5
D gene: NA
CDR3 protein: CASSPGGFSVYEQYF
CDR3 DNA: TGTGCCAGCAGCCCAGGGGGGTTTTCGGTCTACGAGCAGTACTTC

clone size: NA
J gene: TRBJ1-5
V gene: TRBV5-5
D gene: NA
CDR3 protein: CASSWREGWGNQPQHF
CDR3 DNA: TGTGCCAGCAGCTGGCGGGAGGGTTGGGGCAATCAGCCCCAGCATTTT

clone size: NA
J gene: TRBJ2-1
V gene: TRBV7-3
D gene: TRBD2
CDR3 protein: CASSLIAGAPNEQFF
CDR3 DNA: TGTGCCAGCAGCTTAATAGCGGGGGCCCCCAATGAGCAGTTCTTC

clone size: NA
J gene: TRBJ2-1
V gene: TRBV11-2
D gene: NA
CDR3 protein: CASSLRSGAGRLYNEQFF
CDR3 DNA: TGTGCCAGCAGCCTAAGGTCTGGGGCCGGAAGATTATACAATGAGCAGTTCTTC

clone size: once
J gene: TRBJ2-3
V gene: TRBV6-5
D gene: NA
CDR3 protein: CASGWDGTQYF
CDR3 DNA: TGTGCCAGCGGATGGGATGGTACGCAGTATTTT

clone size: NA
J gene: TRBJ2-3
V gene: TRBV18
D gene: TRBD2
CDR3 protein: CASSPGLAGSDTQYF
CDR3 DNA: TGTGCCAGCTCACCTGGGCTAGCGGGATCAGATACGCAGTATTTT

clone size: few
J gene: TRBJ2-2
V gene: TRBV27
D gene: TRBD1
CDR3 protein: CASTQGQGGTGELFF
CDR3 DNA: TGTGCCAGCACCCAGGGACAGGGGGGCACCGGGGAGCTGTTTTTT